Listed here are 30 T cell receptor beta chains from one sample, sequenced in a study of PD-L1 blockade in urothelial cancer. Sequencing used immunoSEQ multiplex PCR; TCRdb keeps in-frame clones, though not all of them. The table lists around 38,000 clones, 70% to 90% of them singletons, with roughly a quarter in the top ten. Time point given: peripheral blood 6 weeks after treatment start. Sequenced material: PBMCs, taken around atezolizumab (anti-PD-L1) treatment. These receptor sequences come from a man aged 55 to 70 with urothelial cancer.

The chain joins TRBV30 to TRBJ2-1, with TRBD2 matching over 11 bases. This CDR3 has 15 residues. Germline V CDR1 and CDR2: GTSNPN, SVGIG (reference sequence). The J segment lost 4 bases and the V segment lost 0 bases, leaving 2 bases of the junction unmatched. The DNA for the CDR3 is TGTGCCTGGAGTGTACTAGCGGGGGTATACAATGAGCAGTTCTTC. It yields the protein CAWSVLAGVYNEQFF. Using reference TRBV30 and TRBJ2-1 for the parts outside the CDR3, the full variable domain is SQTIHQWPATLVQPVGSPLSLECTVEGTSNPNLYWYRQAAGRGLQLLFYSVGIGQISSEVPQNLSASRPQDRQFILSSKKLLLSDSGFYLCAWSVLAGVYNEQFFGPGTRLTVL.

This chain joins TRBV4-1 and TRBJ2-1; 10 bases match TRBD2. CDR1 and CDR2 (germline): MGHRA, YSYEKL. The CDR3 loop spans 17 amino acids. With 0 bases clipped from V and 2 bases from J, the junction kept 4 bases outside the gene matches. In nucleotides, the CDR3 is TGCGCCAGCAGCCAAGAAAGGCTAGCGGGGGCCTACAATGAGCAGTTCTTC. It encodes CASSQERLAGAYNEQFF.

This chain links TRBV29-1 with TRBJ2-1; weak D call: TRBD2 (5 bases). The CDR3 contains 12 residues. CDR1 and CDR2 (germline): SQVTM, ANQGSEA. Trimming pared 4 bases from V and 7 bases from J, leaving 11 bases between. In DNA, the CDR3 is TGCAGCGTTGGAGCTAGCCTGAATGAGCAGTTCTTC. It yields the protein CSVGASLNEQFF.

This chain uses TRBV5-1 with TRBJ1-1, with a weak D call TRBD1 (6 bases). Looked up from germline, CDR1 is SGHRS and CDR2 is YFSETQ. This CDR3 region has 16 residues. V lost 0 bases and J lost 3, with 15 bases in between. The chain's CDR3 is CASSLALTGMDTEAFF. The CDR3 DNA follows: TGCGCCAGCAGCTTGGCGCTAACAGGGATGGACACTGAAGCTTTCTTT. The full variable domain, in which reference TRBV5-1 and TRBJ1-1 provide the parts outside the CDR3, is KAGVTQTPRYLIKTRGQQVTLSCSPISGHRSVSWYQQTPGQGLQFLFEYFSETQRNKGNFPGRFSGRQFSNSRSEMNVSTLELGDSALYLCASSLALTGMDTEAFFGQGTRLTVV.

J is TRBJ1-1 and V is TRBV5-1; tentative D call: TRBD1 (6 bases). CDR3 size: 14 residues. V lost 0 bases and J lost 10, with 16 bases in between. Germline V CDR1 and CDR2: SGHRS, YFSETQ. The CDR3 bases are TGCGCCAGCAGCTTGGTGACAGGAGAAGGGATAGCTTTCTTT. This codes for CASSLVTGEGIAFF.

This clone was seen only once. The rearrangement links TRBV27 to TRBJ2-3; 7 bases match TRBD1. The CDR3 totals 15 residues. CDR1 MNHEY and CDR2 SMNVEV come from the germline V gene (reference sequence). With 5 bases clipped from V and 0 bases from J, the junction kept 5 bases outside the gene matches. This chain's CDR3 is CASSQPGQSTDTQYF. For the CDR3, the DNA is TGTGCCAGCAGTCAGCCGGGACAGAGCACAGATACGCAGTATTTT.

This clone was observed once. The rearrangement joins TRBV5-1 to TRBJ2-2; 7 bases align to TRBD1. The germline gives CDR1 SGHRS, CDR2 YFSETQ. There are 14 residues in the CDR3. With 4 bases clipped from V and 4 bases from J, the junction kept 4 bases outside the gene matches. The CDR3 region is CASSPTGSTGELFF. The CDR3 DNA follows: TGCGCCAGCAGCCCGACAGGGTCCACCGGGGAGCTGTTTTTT.

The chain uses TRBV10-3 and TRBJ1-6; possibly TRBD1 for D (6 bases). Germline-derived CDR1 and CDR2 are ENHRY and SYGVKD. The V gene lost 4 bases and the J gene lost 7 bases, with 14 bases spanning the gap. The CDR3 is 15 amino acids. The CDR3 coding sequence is TGTGCCATCAGTGCCAACCAGGGGCCGAATTCACCCCTCCACTTT. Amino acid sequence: CAISANQGPNSPLHF.

The CDR3: CASSLGSNTEAFF. The CDR3 DNA reads TGTGCCAGCAGCTTAGGCAGTAACACTGAAGCTTTCTTT. The rearrangement joins TRBV7-8 to TRBJ1-1; no firm D call. Trimming removed 1 base from V and 2 bases from J, with 5 bases in between. The CDR3 totals 13 residues. Germline V gene sequence: CDR1 SGHVS, CDR2 FQNEAQ.

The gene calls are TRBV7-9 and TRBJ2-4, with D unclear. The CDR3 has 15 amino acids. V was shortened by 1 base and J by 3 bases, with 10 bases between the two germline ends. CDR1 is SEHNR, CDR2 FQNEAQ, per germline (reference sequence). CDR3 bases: TGTGCCAGCAGCTTAGTAACCCCAGGCAAAAACATTCAGTACTTC. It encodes CASSLVTPGKNIQYF.

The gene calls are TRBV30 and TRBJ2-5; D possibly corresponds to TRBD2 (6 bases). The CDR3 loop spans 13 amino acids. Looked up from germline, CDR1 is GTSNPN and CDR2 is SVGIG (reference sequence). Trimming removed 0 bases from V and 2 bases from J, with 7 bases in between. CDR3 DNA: TGTGCCTGGAGTGTAGGAGGGCAAGAGACCCAGTACTTC. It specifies CAWSVGGQETQYF.

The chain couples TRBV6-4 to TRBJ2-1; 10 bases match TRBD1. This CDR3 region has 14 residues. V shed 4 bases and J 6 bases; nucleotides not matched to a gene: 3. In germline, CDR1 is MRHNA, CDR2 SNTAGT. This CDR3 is CASSARTGGNEQFF. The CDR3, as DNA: TGTGCCAGCAGTGCTAGGACAGGGGGCAATGAGCAGTTCTTC.

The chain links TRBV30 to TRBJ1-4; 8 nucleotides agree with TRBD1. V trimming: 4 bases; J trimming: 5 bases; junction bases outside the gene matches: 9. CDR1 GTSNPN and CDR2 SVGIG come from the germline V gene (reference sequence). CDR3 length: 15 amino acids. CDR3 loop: CAWTPDRGWNEKLFF. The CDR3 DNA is TGTGCCTGGACCCCAGACAGGGGTTGGAATGAAAAACTGTTTTTT.

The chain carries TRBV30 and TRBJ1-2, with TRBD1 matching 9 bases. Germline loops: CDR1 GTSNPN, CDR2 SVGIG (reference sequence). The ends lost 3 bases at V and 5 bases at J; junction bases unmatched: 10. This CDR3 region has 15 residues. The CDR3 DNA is TGTGCCTGGAGGCAATTGACAGGGGGGAATTATGGCTACACCTTC. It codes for CAWRQLTGGNYGYTF.

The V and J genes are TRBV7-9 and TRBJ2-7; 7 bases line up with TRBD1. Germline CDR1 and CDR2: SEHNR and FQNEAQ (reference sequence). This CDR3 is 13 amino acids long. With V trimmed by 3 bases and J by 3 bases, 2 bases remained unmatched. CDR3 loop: CASSFTGVYEQYF. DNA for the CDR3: TGTGCCAGCAGCTTTACAGGGGTCTACGAGCAGTACTTC.

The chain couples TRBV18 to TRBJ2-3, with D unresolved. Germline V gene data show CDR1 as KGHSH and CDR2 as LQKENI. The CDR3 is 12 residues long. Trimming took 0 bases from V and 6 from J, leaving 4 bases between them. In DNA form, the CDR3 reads TGTGCCAGCTCACCACCGAGCGATACGCAGTATTTT. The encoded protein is CASSPPSDTQYF. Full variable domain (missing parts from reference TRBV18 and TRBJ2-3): NAGVMQNPRHLVRRRGQEARLRCSPMKGHSHVYWYRQLPEEGLKFMVYLQKENIIDESGMPKERFSAEFPKEGPSILRIQQVVRGDSAAYFCASSPPSDTQYFGPGTRLTVL.

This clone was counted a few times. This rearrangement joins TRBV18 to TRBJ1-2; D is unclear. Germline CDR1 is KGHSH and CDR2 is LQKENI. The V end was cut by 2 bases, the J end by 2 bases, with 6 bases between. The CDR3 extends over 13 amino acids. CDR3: CASSPAGNYGYTF. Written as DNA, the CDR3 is TGTGCCAGCTCACCAGCAGGAAACTATGGCTACACCTTC.

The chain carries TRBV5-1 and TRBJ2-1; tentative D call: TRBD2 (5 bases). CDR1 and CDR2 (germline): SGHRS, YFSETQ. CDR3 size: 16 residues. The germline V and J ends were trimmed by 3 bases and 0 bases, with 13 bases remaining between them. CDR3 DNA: TGCGCCAGCAGCTCCCAGCGGCGCGGCTCCTACAATGAGCAGTTCTTC. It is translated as CASSSQRRGSYNEQFF.

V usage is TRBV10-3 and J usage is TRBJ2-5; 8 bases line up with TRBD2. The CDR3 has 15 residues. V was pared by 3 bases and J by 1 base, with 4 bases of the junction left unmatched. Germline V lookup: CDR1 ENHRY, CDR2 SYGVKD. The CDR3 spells CAISEPLAGQETQYF. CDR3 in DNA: TGTGCCATCAGTGAACCTCTAGCGGGCCAAGAGACCCAGTACTTC.

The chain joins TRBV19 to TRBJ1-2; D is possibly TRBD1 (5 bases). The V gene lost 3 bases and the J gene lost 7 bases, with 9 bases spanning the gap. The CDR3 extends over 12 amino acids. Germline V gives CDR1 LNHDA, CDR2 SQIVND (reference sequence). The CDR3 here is CASSISGLGYTF. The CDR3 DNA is TGTGCCAGTAGTATTTCAGGGCTTGGCTACACCTTC.

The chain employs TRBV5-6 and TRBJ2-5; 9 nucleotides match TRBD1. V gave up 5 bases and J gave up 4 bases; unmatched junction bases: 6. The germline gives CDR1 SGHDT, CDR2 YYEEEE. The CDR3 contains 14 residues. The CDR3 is CASSQGQGRETQYF. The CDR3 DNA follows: TGTGCCAGCAGTCAAGGACAGGGGAGAGAGACCCAGTACTTC.

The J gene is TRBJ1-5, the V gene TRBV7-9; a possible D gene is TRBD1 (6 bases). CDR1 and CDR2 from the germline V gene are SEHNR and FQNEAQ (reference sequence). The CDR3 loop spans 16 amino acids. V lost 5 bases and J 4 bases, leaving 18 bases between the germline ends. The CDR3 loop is CASSLQGIGANQPQHF. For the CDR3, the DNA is TGTGCCAGCAGCCTCCAGGGGATAGGAGCTAATCAGCCCCAGCATTTT. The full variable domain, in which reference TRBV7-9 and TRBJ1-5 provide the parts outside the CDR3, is DTGVSQNPRHKITKRGQNVTFRCDPISEHNRLYWYRQTLGQGPEFLTYFQNEAQLEKSRLLSDRFSAERPKGSFSTLEIQRTEQGDSAMYLCASSLQGIGANQPQHFGDGTRLSIL.

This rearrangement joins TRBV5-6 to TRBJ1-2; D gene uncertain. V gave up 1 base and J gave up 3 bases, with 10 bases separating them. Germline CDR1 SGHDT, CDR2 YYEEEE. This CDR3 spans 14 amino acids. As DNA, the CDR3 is TGTGCCAGCAGCTTGTCGGGGTATCACTATGGCTACACCTTC. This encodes CASSLSGYHYGYTF. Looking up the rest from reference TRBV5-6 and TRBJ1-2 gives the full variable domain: DAGVTQSPTHLIKTRGQQVTLRCSPKSGHDTVSWYQQALGQGPQFIFQYYEEEERQRGNFPDRFSGHQFPNYSSELNVNALLLGDSALYLCASSLSGYHYGYTFGSGTRLTVV.

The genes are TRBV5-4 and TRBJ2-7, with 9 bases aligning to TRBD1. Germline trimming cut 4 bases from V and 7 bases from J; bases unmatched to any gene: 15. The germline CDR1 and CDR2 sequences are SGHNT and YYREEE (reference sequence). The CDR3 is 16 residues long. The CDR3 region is CASSRTGALRSGEQYF. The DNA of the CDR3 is TGTGCCAGCAGCAGGACAGGGGCCCTAAGGTCGGGAGAGCAGTACTTC. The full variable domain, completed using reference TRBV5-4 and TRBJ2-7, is ETGVTQSPTHLIKTRGQQVTLRCSSQSGHNTVSWYQQALGQGPQFIFQYYREEENGRGNFPPRFSGLQFPNYSSELNVNALELDDSALYLCASSRTGALRSGEQYFGPGTRLTVT.

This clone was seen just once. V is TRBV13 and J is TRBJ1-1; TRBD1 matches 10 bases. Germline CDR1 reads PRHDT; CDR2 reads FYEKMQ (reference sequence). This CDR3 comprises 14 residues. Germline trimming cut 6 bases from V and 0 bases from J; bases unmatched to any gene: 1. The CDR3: CASRTGGVNTEAFF. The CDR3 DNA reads TGTGCCAGCAGGACAGGGGGCGTGAACACTGAAGCTTTCTTT.

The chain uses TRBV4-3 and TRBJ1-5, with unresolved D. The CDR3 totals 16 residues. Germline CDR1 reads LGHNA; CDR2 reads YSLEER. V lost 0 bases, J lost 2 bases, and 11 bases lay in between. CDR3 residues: CASSQDWEGGNQPQHF. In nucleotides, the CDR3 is TGCGCCAGCAGCCAAGATTGGGAGGGCGGCAATCAGCCCCAGCATTTT.

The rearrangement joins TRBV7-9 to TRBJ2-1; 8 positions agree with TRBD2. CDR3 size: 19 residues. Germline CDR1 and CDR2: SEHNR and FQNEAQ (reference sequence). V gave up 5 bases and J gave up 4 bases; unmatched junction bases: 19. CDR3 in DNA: TGTGCCAGCAGCCCCTCCCCCCGGCGAGCGGGAGTCTTGTACAATGAGCAGTTCTTC. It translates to CASSPSPRRAGVLYNEQFF.

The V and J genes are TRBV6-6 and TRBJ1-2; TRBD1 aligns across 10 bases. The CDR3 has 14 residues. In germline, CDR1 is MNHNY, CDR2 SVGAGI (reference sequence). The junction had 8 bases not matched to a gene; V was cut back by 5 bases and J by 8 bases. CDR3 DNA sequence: TGTGCCAGCAGTGATAGGACAGGGGGTGGGGGCTACACCTTC. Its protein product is CASSDRTGGGGYTF.

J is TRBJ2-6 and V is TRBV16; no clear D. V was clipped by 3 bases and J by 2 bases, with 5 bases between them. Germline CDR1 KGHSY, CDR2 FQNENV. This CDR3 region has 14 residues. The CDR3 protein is CASSQQAGANVLTF. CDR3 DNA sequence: TGTGCCAGCAGCCAGCAGGCTGGGGCCAACGTCCTGACTTTC.

CDR3 in DNA: TGTGCCAGCAGTAGACAGGGGGCGGGCAATCAGCCCCAGCATTTT. Translated, it gives CASSRQGAGNQPQHF. The V gene is TRBV6-5, the J gene TRBJ1-5; 10 bases line up with TRBD1. Germline loops: CDR1 MNHEY, CDR2 SVGAGI. The length of the CDR3 is 15 residues. Trimming at V came to 5 bases and at J to 2 bases, leaving 3 bases not matched to a gene.